This T cell receptor (beta chain) stems from a study of blood T cell repertoires in COVID-19. As for the study in general: The analysed material was cDNA or gDNA that came from T cells, B-cell-depleted T cells, or PBMCs.

Unmatched junction bases numbered 4, after V lost 3 bases and J lost 5 bases. CDR3 length: 14 residues. CDR1 is LNHNV and CDR2 is YYDKDF in the germline V gene (reference sequence). Original analysis: Reference gene primer amplification yielded estimated nucleated cell counts. Here immunoSEQ multiplex PCR was the method, and the copy in TCRdb shows in-frame clones only, minus some. From that table come the V and J calls and clone size; the DNA was used to work out D and trimming. The repertoire includes 100,000 to 150,000 clones, roughly 83% of them detected once, and about 17% sits in the top ten. The chain recombines TRBV15 with TRBJ1-5; TRBD1 matches 7 bases. The sequenced sample was peripheral blood. The origin of this receptor is a woman of 80 years or more with acute or convalescent COVID-19. For the CDR3, the DNA is TGTGCCACCAGCAGCGGGACAGACGATCAGCCCCAGCATTTT. Its protein is CATSSGTDDQPQHF.